What follows is one T cell receptor beta chain and its context. Trimming stripped 0 bases from V and 10 bases from J, with 11 bases between. Germline CDR1 reads SGHRS; CDR2 reads YFSETQ. The CDR3 is 14 residues long. The sample originates from a study of blood T cell repertoires in COVID-19. About the study: Sources were T cells, B-cell-depleted T cells, or PBMCs; the material itself was cDNA or gDNA.

Authors' processing steps: Nucleated cell number was recorded as an estimate derived from reference gene primer amplification. Profiling relied on immunoSEQ multiplex PCR, and the TCRdb table lists in-frame clones only, not all of them. V, J and clone size are those of that table, while D and trimming were read from the DNA. The sample lists about 180,000 clones, 70% to 90% occurring once. The sequencing sample was made of peripheral blood. This TCR was recovered from a human donor with active or convalescent COVID-19. The donor label of this sample is uncertain. The chain uses TRBV5-1 and TRBJ1-6; TRBD1 is a possible D gene (6 bases). CDR3 in amino acids: CASSLEGQRSPLHF. CDR3 nucleotides: TGCGCCAGCAGCTTGGAAGGACAGAGATCACCCCTCCACTTT.